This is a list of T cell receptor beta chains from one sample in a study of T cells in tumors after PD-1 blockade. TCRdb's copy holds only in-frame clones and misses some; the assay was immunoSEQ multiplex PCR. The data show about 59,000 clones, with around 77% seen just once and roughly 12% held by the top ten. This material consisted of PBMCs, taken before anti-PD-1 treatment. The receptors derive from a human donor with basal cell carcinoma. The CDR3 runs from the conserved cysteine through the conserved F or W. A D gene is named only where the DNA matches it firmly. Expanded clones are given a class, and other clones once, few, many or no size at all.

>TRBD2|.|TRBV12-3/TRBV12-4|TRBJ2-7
CASSGGGNYEQYF
TGTGCCAGCAGTGGCGGGGGGAACTACGAGCAGTACTTC
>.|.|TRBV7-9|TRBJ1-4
CASGGEGNEKLFF
TGTGCCAGCGGTGGTGAGGGTAATGAAAAACTGTTTTTT
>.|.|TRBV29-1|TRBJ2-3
CSAARDRRTDTQYF
TGCAGCGCCGCCAGGGACCGACGCACAGATACGCAGTATTTT
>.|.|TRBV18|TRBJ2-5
CASSPTRGQETQYF
TGTGCCAGCTCACCGACGAGAGGCCAAGAGACCCAGTACTTC
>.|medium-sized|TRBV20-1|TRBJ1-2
CSASAQDRHLEGYTF
TGCAGTGCTAGTGCGCAAGACCGACATCTAGAGGGCTACACCTTC
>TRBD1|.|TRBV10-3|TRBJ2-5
CATGQGQETQYF
TGTGCCACGGGACAGGGCCAAGAGACCCAGTACTTC
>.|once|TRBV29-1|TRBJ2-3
CSVDIRGWDTQYF
TGCAGCGTTGACATTCGGGGTTGGGATACGCAGTATTTT
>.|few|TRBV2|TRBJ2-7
CASTPSSYEQYF
TGTGCCAGCACCCCGAGCTCCTACGAGCAGTACTTC
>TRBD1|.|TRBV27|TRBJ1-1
CASSETGGSTEAFF
TGTGCCAGCAGTGAGACAGGGGGCTCCACTGAAGCTTTCTTT
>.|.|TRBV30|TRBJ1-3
CAWSVWGSGNTIYF
TGTGCCTGGAGTGTATGGGGGTCTGGAAACACCATATATTTT
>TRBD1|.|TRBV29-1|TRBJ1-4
CSVGPGEQGATNEKLFF
TGCAGCGTTGGCCCCGGTGAACAGGGGGCAACTAATGAAAAACTGTTTTTT
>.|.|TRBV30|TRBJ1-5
CAWRGRGTQDQPQHF
TGTGCCTGGAGGGGGCGGGGGACACAAGATCAGCCCCAGCATTTT
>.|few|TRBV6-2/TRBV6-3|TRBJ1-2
CASSLTDSNYGYTF
TGTGCCAGCAGTTTAACGGATTCGAACTATGGCTACACCTTC
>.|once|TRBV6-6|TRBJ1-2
CASSKDYGYTF
TGTGCCAGCAGTAAAGACTATGGCTACACCTTC
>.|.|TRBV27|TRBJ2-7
CASSLSRQGYEQYF
TGTGCCAGCAGTTTATCGCGGCAGGGCTACGAGCAGTACTTC
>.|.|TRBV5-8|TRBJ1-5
CASSLRSTNQPQHF
TGTGCCAGCAGCTTACGATCGACTAATCAGCCCCAGCATTTT
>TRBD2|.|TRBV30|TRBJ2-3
CAWSGYSGGPRDTQYF
TGTGCCTGGAGTGGATATAGCGGGGGGCCGCGAGATACGCAGTATTTT
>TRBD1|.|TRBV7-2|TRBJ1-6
CASSPIRTGVNSPLHF
TGTGCCAGCAGCCCGATTCGGACAGGGGTTAATTCACCCCTCCACTTT
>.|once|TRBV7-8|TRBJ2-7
CASSLISYEQYF
TGTGCCAGCAGCTTAATATCCTACGAGCAGTACTTC
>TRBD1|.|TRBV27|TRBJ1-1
CASSLYFLGQRNTEAFF
TGTGCCAGCAGTTTATATTTTTTGGGACAGAGGAACACTGAAGCTTTCTTT
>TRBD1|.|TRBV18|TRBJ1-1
CASSPPGTDEAFF
TGTGCCAGCTCACCACCCGGGACAGATGAAGCTTTCTTT
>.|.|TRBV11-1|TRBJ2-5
CASSLGPYQETQYF
TGTGCCAGCAGCTTAGGGCCGTACCAAGAGACCCAGTACTTC
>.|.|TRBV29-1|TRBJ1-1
CSVDRSGSEAFF
TGCAGCGTTGATAGGAGCGGATCTGAAGCTTTCTTT
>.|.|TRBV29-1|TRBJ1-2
CSVDLGSRMGYTF
TGCAGCGTTGATCTCGGTAGCCGCATGGGCTACACCTTC
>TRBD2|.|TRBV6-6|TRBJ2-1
CASPPVASGGAEQFF
TGTGCCTCCCCACCGGTGGCTAGCGGGGGGGCCGAGCAGTTCTTC
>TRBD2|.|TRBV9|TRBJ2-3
CASSAPTSGTTDTQYF
TGTGCCAGCAGCGCCCCGACTAGCGGGACCACAGATACGCAGTATTTT
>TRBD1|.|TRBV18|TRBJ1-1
CASSPRGQGTNTEAFF
TGTGCCAGCTCACCCAGAGGACAGGGGACGAACACTGAAGCTTTCTTT
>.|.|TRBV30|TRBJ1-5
CAWRVTGHWSNQPQHF
TGTGCCTGGAGGGTTACAGGACATTGGAGCAATCAGCCCCAGCATTTT
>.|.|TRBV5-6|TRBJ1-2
CASSLSGYGYTF
TGTGCCAGCAGCTTGTCTGGCTATGGCTACACCTTC
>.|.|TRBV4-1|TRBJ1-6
CASSQVGPRNSPLHF
TGCGCCAGCAGCCAAGTCGGGCCTAGGAATTCACCCCTCCACTTT
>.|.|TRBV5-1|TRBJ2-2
CASSLTQRGSGELFF
TGCGCCAGCAGCTTGACTCAGAGAGGTTCCGGGGAGCTGTTTTTT
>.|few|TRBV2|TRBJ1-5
CASSVGGTVGQPQHF
TGTGCCAGCAGTGTTGGGGGTACCGTGGGTCAGCCCCAGCATTTT
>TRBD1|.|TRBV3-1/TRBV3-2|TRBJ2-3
CASSRSDRGRDTQYF
TGTGCCAGCAGCCGATCGGACAGGGGGCGAGATACGCAGTATTTT
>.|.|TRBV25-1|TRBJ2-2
CASSLSRGNTGELFF
TGTGCCAGCAGTCTTAGCAGGGGCAACACCGGGGAGCTGTTTTTT
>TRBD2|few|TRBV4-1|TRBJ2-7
CASSVGTSGGYEQYF
TGCGCCAGCAGCGTCGGGACTAGCGGGGGCTACGAGCAGTACTTC
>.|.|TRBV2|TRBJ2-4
CASSVGDSGNIQYF
TGTGCCAGCAGTGTGGGGGATTCAGGGAACATTCAGTACTTC
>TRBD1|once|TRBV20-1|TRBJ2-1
CSAREPGQFFF
TGCAGTGCTAGAGAGCCGGGACAGTTCTTCTTC
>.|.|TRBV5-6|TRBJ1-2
CASSLARGPEYGYTF
TGTGCCAGCAGCTTGGCGCGGGGGCCGGAGTATGGCTACACCTTC
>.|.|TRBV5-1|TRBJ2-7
CASSLLQDEQYF
TGCGCCAGCAGTTTATTACAGGACGAGCAGTACTTC
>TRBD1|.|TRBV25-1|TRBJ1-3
CASSGGQGVPGNTIYF
TGTGCCAGCAGTGGAGGACAGGGAGTTCCTGGAAACACCATATATTTT
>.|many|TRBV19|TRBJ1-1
CASSHSGQNTEAFF
TGTGCCAGTAGTCACTCGGGCCAGAACACTGAAGCTTTCTTT
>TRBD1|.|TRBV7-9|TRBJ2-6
CASSLYGQGERGANVLTF
TGTGCCAGCAGCTTATACGGACAGGGGGAGAGAGGGGCCAACGTCCTGACTTTC
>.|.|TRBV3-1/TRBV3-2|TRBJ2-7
CASTQWGKTYEQYF
TGTGCCAGCACCCAATGGGGGAAGACCTACGAGCAGTACTTC
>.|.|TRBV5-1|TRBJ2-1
CASSLNYEQFF
TGCGCCAGCAGCTTGAACTATGAGCAGTTCTTC
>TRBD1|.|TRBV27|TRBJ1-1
CASSLSGQGARNTEAFF
TGTGCCAGCAGTTTATCTGGACAGGGGGCTCGGAACACTGAAGCTTTCTTT
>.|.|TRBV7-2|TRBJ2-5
CASSPPGESETQYF
TGTGCCAGCAGCCCCCCTGGGGAGTCAGAGACCCAGTACTTC
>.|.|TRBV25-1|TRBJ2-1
CASSDSGGPYNEQFF
TGTGCCAGCAGTGACTCGGGGGGCCCCTACAATGAGCAGTTCTTC
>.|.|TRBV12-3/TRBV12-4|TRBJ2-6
CASTFRGANVLTF
TGTGCCAGCACTTTCCGGGGCGCCAACGTCCTGACTTTC
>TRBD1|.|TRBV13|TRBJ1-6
CASSLLQQGAFSPLHF
TGTGCCAGCAGCTTATTACAACAGGGGGCGTTTTCACCCCTCCACTTT
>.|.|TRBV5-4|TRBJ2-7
CASSSQGNRVYEQYF
TGTGCCAGCAGTTCCCAGGGAAATAGGGTCTACGAGCAGTACTTC
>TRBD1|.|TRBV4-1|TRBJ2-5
CASSQDGGTGRRTQYF
TGCGCCAGCAGCCAAGATGGGGGGACAGGGCGTCGGACCCAGTACTTC
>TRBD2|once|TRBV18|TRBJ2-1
CASSQTSGGAIEQFF
TGTGCCAGCTCACAAACTAGCGGGGGGGCCATCGAGCAGTTCTTC
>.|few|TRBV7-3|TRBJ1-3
CASFSHSGNTIYF
TGTGCCAGCTTTAGTCACTCTGGAAACACCATATATTTT
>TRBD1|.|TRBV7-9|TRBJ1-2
CASSPGTGSLYGYTF
TGTGCCAGCAGCCCGGGGACAGGGAGCTTATACGGCTACACCTTC
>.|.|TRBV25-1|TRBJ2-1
CASSGVSNKTHTYNEQFF
TGTGCCAGCAGTGGAGTTTCAAATAAGACTCATACCTACAATGAGCAGTTCTTC